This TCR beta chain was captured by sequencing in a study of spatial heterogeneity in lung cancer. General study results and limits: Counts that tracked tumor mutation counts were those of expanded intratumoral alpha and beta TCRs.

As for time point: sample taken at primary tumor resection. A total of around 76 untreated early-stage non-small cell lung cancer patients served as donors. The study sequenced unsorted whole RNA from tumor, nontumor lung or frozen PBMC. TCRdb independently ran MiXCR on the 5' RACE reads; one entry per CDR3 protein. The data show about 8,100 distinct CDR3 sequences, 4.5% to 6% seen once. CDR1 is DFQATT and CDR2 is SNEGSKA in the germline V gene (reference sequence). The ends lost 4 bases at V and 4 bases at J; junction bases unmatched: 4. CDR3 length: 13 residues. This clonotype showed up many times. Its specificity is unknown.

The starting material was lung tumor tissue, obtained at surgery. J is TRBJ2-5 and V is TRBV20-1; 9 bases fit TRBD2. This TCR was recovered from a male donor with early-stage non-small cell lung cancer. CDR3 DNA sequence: TGCAGTGCTAATAGCGGGAGAGTAGAGACCCAGTACTTC. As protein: CSANSGRVETQYF.